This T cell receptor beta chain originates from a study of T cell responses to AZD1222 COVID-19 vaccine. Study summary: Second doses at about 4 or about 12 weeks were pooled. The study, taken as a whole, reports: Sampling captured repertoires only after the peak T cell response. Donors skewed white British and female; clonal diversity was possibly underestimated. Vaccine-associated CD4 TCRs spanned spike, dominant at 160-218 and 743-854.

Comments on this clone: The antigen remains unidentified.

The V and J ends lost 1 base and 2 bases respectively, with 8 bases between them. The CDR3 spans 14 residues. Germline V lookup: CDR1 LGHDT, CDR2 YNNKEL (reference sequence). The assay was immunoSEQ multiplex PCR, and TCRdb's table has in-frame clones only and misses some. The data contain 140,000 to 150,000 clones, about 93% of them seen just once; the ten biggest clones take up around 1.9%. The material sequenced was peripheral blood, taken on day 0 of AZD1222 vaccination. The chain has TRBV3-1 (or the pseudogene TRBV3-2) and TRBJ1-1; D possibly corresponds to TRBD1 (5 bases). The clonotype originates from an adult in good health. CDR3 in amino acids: CASSQAGGNTEAFF. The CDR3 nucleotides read TGTGCCAGCAGCCAAGCGGGGGGAAACACTGAAGCTTTCTTT.